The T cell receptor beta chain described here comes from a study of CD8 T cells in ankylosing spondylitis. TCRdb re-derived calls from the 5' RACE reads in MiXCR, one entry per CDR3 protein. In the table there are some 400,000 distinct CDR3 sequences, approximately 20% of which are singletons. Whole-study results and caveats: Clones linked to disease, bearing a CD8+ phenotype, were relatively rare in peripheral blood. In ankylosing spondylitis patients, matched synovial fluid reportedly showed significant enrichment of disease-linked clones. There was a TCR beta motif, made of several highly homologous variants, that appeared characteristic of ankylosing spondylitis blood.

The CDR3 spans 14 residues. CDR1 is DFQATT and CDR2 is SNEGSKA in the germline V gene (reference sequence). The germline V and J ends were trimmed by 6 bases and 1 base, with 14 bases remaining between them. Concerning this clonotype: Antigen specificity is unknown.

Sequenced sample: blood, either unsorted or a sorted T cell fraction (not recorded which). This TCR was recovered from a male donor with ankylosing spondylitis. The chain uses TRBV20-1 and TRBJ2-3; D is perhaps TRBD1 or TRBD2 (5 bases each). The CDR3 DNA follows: TGCAGTGCCCCGGGACCTCCAGGCACAGATACGCAGTATTTT. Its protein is CSAPGPPGTDTQYF.